The text below deals with one T cell receptor beta chain. Its antigen is unknown. This sample is drawn from a study of graft-versus-host responses after intestinal transplantation. Per germline, CDR1 SGDLS and CDR2 YYNGEE. With 2 bases removed from V and 5 bases from J, the gap between germline ends came to 16 bases. This CDR3 comprises 15 residues. The data were produced by immunoSEQ multiplex PCR, yet TCRdb's version contains in-frame clones alone and is incomplete. The sample yields approximately 80,000 clones, approximately 88% seen once. This rearrangement joins TRBV9 to TRBJ1-1; D perhaps matches TRBD1 (6 bases). The specimen was unstimulated CD4+ T cells sorted from spleen or lymph node cells, collected before intestinal transplant. The sequence was obtained from a human donor who received an intestinal transplant. CDR3 sequence: CASSVGNRVETEAFF. CDR3 nucleotides: TGTGCCAGCAGCGTGGGGAACAGGGTGGAGACTGAAGCTTTCTTT.